A single sample gave rise to the 21 T cell receptor beta chains below, sequenced in a study of technical replicates of blood from a handful of donors. The data were produced by immunoSEQ multiplex PCR, yet TCRdb's version contains in-frame clones alone and is incomplete. The table shows around 80,000 clones, with approximately 94% occurring only once. Sequencing was performed on T cells isolated from PBMCs. The receptors shown here come from a human donor in good health.

This chain connects TRBV5-4 to TRBJ2-3, with D perhaps TRBD1 (6 bases). V was trimmed by 1 base and J by 5 bases, leaving 11 bases between them. The length of the CDR3 is 14 residues. The V gene's germline CDR1 is SGHNT and CDR2 YYREEE (reference sequence). The DNA of the CDR3 is TGTGCCAGCAGCTTGATCAGGGGTGTAGATACGCAGTATTTT. This codes for CASSLIRGVDTQYF.

The V and J genes are TRBV5-1 and TRBJ1-2; TRBD1 is a possible D gene (6 bases). The germline CDR1 and CDR2 sequences are SGHRS and YFSETQ. CDR3 size: 16 residues. V was shortened by 4 bases and J by 2 bases, with 18 bases between the two germline ends. The CDR3 here is CASSPGGVGTNYGYTF. The DNA for the CDR3 is TGCGCCAGCAGCCCGGGTGGGGTAGGGACAAACTATGGCTACACCTTC.

This chain joins TRBV18 and TRBJ2-7; D might be TRBD1 (6 bases). V dropped 5 bases and J dropped 5 bases, with 22 bases sitting between them. The CDR3 has 16 residues. Germline-derived CDR1 and CDR2 are KGHSH and LQKENI. CDR3 sequence: CASSYYTGKGRNEQYF. The CDR3 DNA sequence: TGTGCCAGCTCATACTATACAGGGAAGGGTCGCAACGAGCAGTACTTC.

The J gene is TRBJ2-3, the V gene TRBV6-6; no firm D call. The CDR3 runs 15 residues. Germline V CDR1 and CDR2: MNHNY, SVGAGI (reference sequence). V lost 6 bases and J 4 bases, leaving 17 bases between the germline ends. CDR3 bases: TGTGCCAGCAGACGACGCGGCCTCAGCTCAGATACGCAGTATTTT. This translates into CASRRRGLSSDTQYF.

This chain joins TRBV7-6 and TRBJ2-7; 10 bases fit TRBD1. Trimming cost V 5 bases and J 4 bases; bases outside gene matches: 5. Germline CDR1 and CDR2: SGHVS and FNYEAQ. CDR3 size: 14 residues. The CDR3 nucleotides are TGTGCCAGCAGCCCCGGACAGGGGGGGTACGAGCAGTACTTC. Encoded protein: CASSPGQGGYEQYF.

CDR3 sequence reads: CASSLRSGANTGELFF. As DNA, the CDR3 is TGTGCCAGCAGCTTGAGGAGCGGAGCTAACACCGGGGAGCTGTTTTTT. This chain uses TRBV5-4 with TRBJ2-2; D is perhaps TRBD2 (5 bases). Trimming stripped 1 base from V and 2 bases from J, with 12 bases between. Germline V gene lookup returns CDR1 SGHNT and CDR2 YYREEE (reference sequence). The CDR3 length is 16 residues. Drawing the rest from reference TRBV5-4 and TRBJ2-2, the complete variable domain is ETGVTQSPTHLIKTRGQQVTLRCSSQSGHNTVSWYQQALGQGPQFIFQYYREEENGRGNFPPRFSGLQFPNYSSELNVNALELDDSALYLCASSLRSGANTGELFFGEGSRLTVL.

This rearrangement joins TRBV7-9 to TRBJ1-2; D uncertain. This CDR3 has 14 residues. CDR1 is SEHNR, CDR2 FQNEAQ, per germline (reference sequence). Trimming removed 5 bases at V and 1 base at J, with 11 bases between. The CDR3 region has the DNA TGTGCCAGCAGCCGAGGGCAGCTTAACTATGGCTACACCTTC. It yields the protein CASSRGQLNYGYTF.

The chain is built from TRBV5-6 and TRBJ2-1, with D possibly being TRBD2 (6 bases). Per the germline V gene, CDR1 is SGHDT and CDR2 is YYEEEE. V was clipped by 2 bases and J by 9 bases, with 15 bases between them. The length of the CDR3 is 14 residues. CDR3 loop: CASSFGGSGSEQFF. In DNA, the CDR3 is TGTGCCAGCAGCTTTGGGGGGTCGGGGAGTGAGCAGTTCTTC.

The genes are TRBV6-5 and TRBJ2-1; D not resolved. The germline CDR1 and CDR2 sequences are MNHEY and SVGAGI. The CDR3 consists of 13 residues. V shed 2 bases and J shed 9 bases, with 11 bases lying between them. In nucleotides, the CDR3 is TGTGCCAGCAGTTACGACGGAGTCGGTGAGCAGTTCTTC. This gives the protein CASSYDGVGEQFF.

The V gene is TRBV30, the J gene TRBJ2-7, with D possibly being TRBD2 (6 bases). Germline V gene lookup returns CDR1 GTSNPN and CDR2 SVGIG (reference sequence). Trimming pared 2 bases from V and 1 base from J, leaving 9 bases between. The CDR3 loop spans 13 amino acids. CDR3 in DNA: TGTGCCTGGAGTACGGGACTTTCCTACGAGCAGTACTTC. Its translation is CAWSTGLSYEQYF.

The CDR3 loop is CASSRPWSSGNTIYF. The CDR3, as DNA: TGCGCCAGCAGCCGCCCTTGGAGCTCTGGAAACACCATATATTTT. This sequence joins TRBV4-1 and TRBJ1-3; no reliable D call. The ends were cut back, 4 bases at V and 0 bases at J, with 10 bases in the middle. CDR3 length: 15 amino acids. The germline gives CDR1 MGHRA, CDR2 YSYEKL.

This chain joins TRBV14 and TRBJ2-4, with D perhaps matching TRBD2 (6 bases). Trimming removed 2 bases at V and 7 bases at J, with 12 bases between. Germline values: CDR1 SGHDN, CDR2 FVKESK. The CDR3 sequence is 14 residues long. The CDR3 region is CASSQPGVSNIQYF. CDR3 in DNA: TGTGCCAGCAGCCAACCGGGAGTTTCGAACATTCAGTACTTC.

This chain links TRBV6-1 with TRBJ2-7; 7 nucleotides agree with TRBD1. The V gene end was trimmed by 5 bases and the J gene end by 3 bases; junction bases not matched to a gene: 7. CDR3 length: 14 amino acids. In germline, CDR1 is MNHNS, CDR2 SASEGT. For the CDR3, the DNA is TGTGCCAGCAGTAAATTAGACAGGGTCTACGAGCAGTACTTC. Translated: CASSKLDRVYEQYF.

This chain uses TRBV7-2 with TRBJ1-5; the match to TRBD1 covers 10 bases. After removal of 3 bases from V and 4 bases from J, the junction contained 3 bases not matched to a gene. The CDR3 has 15 residues. Germline loops: CDR1 SGHTA, CDR2 FQGNSA. CDR3 sequence: CASSFGQGVNQPQHF. For the CDR3, the DNA is TGTGCCAGCAGCTTCGGACAGGGGGTAAATCAGCCCCAGCATTTT.

The chain uses TRBV4-1 and TRBJ1-5; D uncertain. The V and J ends lost 0 bases and 10 bases respectively, with 10 bases between them. The CDR3 is 13 residues long. CDR1 MGHRA and CDR2 YSYEKL come from the germline V gene. The DNA for the CDR3 is TGCGCCAGCAGCCAAGATTCGAGCGGACCCCAGCATTTT. Translated: CASSQDSSGPQHF.

The rearrangement links TRBV5-1 to TRBJ2-7; D might be TRBD1 (6 bases). The CDR3 spans 13 residues. CDR1 and CDR2 (germline): SGHRS, YFSETQ. V lost 7 bases and J lost 3, with 14 bases in between. The chain's CDR3 is CASGSSQGYEQYF. CDR3 coding DNA: TGCGCCAGCGGGAGTTCACAGGGCTACGAGCAGTACTTC.

CDR3 amino acids: CASSVRVRNEQYF. In nucleotides, the CDR3 is TGTGCCAGCAGTGTCAGGGTACGCAACGAGCAGTACTTC. The chain is built from TRBV25-1 and TRBJ2-7; D is perhaps TRBD1 (5 bases). CDR1 MGHDK and CDR2 SYGVNS come from the germline V gene. The CDR3 has 13 amino acids. Trimming pared 4 bases from V and 5 bases from J, leaving 12 bases between.

The V call is TRBV5-4, the J call TRBJ2-7; 10 nucleotides match TRBD2. Germline V CDR1 and CDR2: SGHNT, YYREEE (reference sequence). Germline trimming cut 2 bases from V and 4 bases from J; bases unmatched to any gene: 3. CDR3 length: 14 amino acids. The CDR3 nucleotides read TGTGCCAGCAGCTTCGGGACTAGCGCATACGAGCAGTACTTC. Translated, it gives CASSFGTSAYEQYF.

This chain connects TRBV6-6 to TRBJ2-7; D may be TRBD1 (6 bases). There are 13 residues in the CDR3. The V and J ends lost 2 bases and 3 bases respectively, with 8 bases between them. Germline loops: CDR1 MNHNY, CDR2 SVGAGI (reference sequence). The CDR3 DNA sequence: TGTGCCAGCAGTTACGTGGACAGCTACGAGCAGTACTTC. Residues: CASSYVDSYEQYF.

Written as DNA, the CDR3 is TGTGCCAGCGACCGACCGGGACAGGGGACCATGAACACTGAAGCTTTCTTT. This sequence encodes CASDRPGQGTMNTEAFF. The V and J genes are TRBV6-4 and TRBJ1-1; 10 bases are a match to TRBD1. The germline CDR1 and CDR2 sequences are MRHNA and SNTAGT. The CDR3 length is 17 residues. Trimming took 8 bases from V and 0 from J; bases not matched to a gene: 12.

The genes are TRBV7-6 and TRBJ2-3, with TRBD2 identical over 8 bases. The V gene end was trimmed by 2 bases and the J gene end by 4 bases; junction bases not matched to a gene: 11. This CDR3 spans 17 amino acids. The V gene's germline CDR1 is SGHVS and CDR2 FNYEAQ. The CDR3 protein is CASSLLAGLAVADTQYF. CDR3 bases: TGTGCCAGCAGCTTATTGGCCGGACTAGCAGTGGCAGATACGCAGTATTTT.